The sequence of this T cell receptor beta chain was determined in a study of PD-1 blockade in classical Hodgkin lymphoma. General study findings and limits: Partial responders and progressors had significantly lower baseline TCR diversity.

The V gene lost 3 bases and the J gene lost 6 bases, with 14 bases spanning the gap. CDR3 size: 15 residues. Germline CDR1 is LNHNV and CDR2 is YYDKDF (reference sequence). On this clone itself: As yet, its antigen is unknown.

TCRdb's copy holds only in-frame clones and misses some; the assay was immunoSEQ multiplex PCR. Found here are around 28,000 clones, over 65% of them singletons; the top ten hold 20% to 25%. Each patient experienced a relapse that followed autologous stem cell transplantation, and brentuximab vedotin exposure varied. This material consisted of peripheral blood mononuclear cells (PBMCs), taken before the second cycle of nivolumab. The source of this sequence is a human donor with classical Hodgkin lymphoma. The V call is TRBV15, the J call TRBJ2-2; TRBD1 or TRBD2 may be the D gene (6 bases each). The CDR3 coding sequence is TGTGCCACCAGCAGGACTTGGGGGGCGGCCGGGGAGCTGTTTTTT. The encoded protein is CATSRTWGAAGELFF.